A single sample gave rise to the 21 T cell receptor beta chains below, sequenced in a study of blood T cell repertoires in COVID-19. The data were produced by immunoSEQ multiplex PCR, yet TCRdb's version contains in-frame clones alone and is incomplete. This sample carries approximately 130,000 clones, about 90% of them seen once, and the ten largest clones take about 2.5%. The sequenced sample was peripheral blood. The receptors were sampled from a man aged 45-65 years with active COVID-19.

This chain uses TRBV5-1 with TRBJ2-3, with TRBD2 identical over 11 bases. The CDR3 sequence is 16 residues long. Per the germline V gene, CDR1 is SGHRS and CDR2 is YFSETQ. V was pared by 4 bases and J by 3 bases, with 7 bases of the junction left unmatched. The CDR3 region is CASSPLLAGDTDTQYF. CDR3 DNA sequence: TGCGCCAGCAGCCCACTACTAGCGGGGGATACAGATACGCAGTATTTT. Variable domain in full (rest from reference TRBV5-1 and TRBJ2-3): KAGVTQTPRYLIKTRGQQVTLSCSPISGHRSVSWYQQTPGQGLQFLFEYFSETQRNKGNFPGRFSGRQFSNSRSEMNVSTLELGDSALYLCASSPLLAGDTDTQYFGPGTRLTVL.

V and J are TRBV27 and TRBJ2-2; 9 nucleotides line up with TRBD2. V was pared by 5 bases and J by 7 bases, with 5 bases of the junction left unmatched. Germline V gene data show CDR1 as MNHEY and CDR2 as SMNVEV (reference sequence). The CDR3 runs 14 residues. CDR3 nucleotides: TGTGCCAGCAGTCCGCTACTAGCGGGCGGGGAGCTGTTTTTT. Translation gives CASSPLLAGGELFF.

The chain joins TRBV27 to TRBJ2-7, with 9 bases matching TRBD1. CDR1 and CDR2 from the germline V gene are MNHEY and SMNVEV (reference sequence). The CDR3 runs to 17 residues. Trimming removed 0 bases from V and 1 base from J; junction bases left unmatched: 7. DNA of the CDR3: TGTGCCAGCAGTTTATCCCAGGGACAGGGAAGATCCTACGAGCAGTACTTC. Encoded protein: CASSLSQGQGRSYEQYF.

Only one count was recorded for this clone. This chain uses TRBV5-1 with TRBJ2-1, with TRBD2 identical over 13 bases. The CDR3 consists of 15 residues. The V gene end was trimmed by 4 bases and the J gene end by 4 bases; junction bases not matched to a gene: 2. Germline values: CDR1 SGHRS, CDR2 YFSETQ. The CDR3 loop reads CASSELAGGYNEQFF. DNA for the CDR3: TGCGCCAGCAGCGAACTAGCGGGGGGGTACAATGAGCAGTTCTTC.

The rearrangement uses TRBV12-3 or TRBV12-4 and TRBJ2-5; maybe TRBD1 (5 bases). Between the trimmed V and J ends, which lost 3 bases and 3 bases, there was a span of 8 bases. The CDR3 covers 13 residues. The CDR3: CASSFIGEETQYF. For the CDR3, the DNA is TGTGCCAGCAGTTTCATAGGGGAAGAGACCCAGTACTTC.

In its sample, this clone is medium-sized. The gene calls are TRBV30 and TRBJ1-5; 8 nucleotides line up with TRBD1. The CDR3 contains 14 residues. Looked up from germline, CDR1 is GTSNPN and CDR2 is SVGIG (reference sequence). Trimming took 0 bases from V and 6 from J; bases not matched to a gene: 4. The CDR3, as DNA: TGTGCCTGGAGTGTAGGACAGGGCGGTCAGCCCCAGCATTTT. This sequence encodes CAWSVGQGGQPQHF.

V gene TRBV7-9 combines with J gene TRBJ1-6; 8 bases match TRBD1. CDR3 length equals 15 residues. Germline V gene sequence: CDR1 SEHNR, CDR2 FQNEAQ (reference sequence). The ends lost 5 bases at V and 7 bases at J; junction bases unmatched: 7. The CDR3 spells CASSRWTGPNSPLHF. In DNA form, the CDR3 reads TGTGCCAGCAGCAGATGGACAGGGCCCAATTCACCCCTCCACTTT.

J is TRBJ1-2 and V is TRBV24-1; D unresolved. Germline V lookup: CDR1 KGHDR, CDR2 SFDVKD. The CDR3 consists of 14 residues. The V end lost 3 bases, the J end lost 0 bases, and 7 bases lay between the germline ends. For the CDR3, the DNA is TGTGCCACCAGTGATCGACGGGCTAACTATGGCTACACCTTC. Translated: CATSDRRANYGYTF.

The rearrangement uses TRBV5-1 and TRBJ2-7; D call uncertain. This CDR3 spans 14 amino acids. V lost 4 bases to trimming and J lost 4 bases, with 15 bases between them. Per the germline V gene, CDR1 is SGHRS and CDR2 is YFSETQ. Here the CDR3 reads CASSPGSASYEQYF. CDR3 DNA sequence: TGCGCCAGCAGCCCCGGCAGCGCGTCGTACGAGCAGTACTTC.

The rearrangement uses TRBV7-2 and TRBJ1-1; D is ambiguous. The CDR3 is made up of 15 amino acids. V shed 4 bases and J shed 5 bases, with 17 bases lying between them. Germline CDR1 and CDR2: SGHTA and FQGNSA. The CDR3 nucleotides are TGTGCCAGCAGCTCAGCCCTCCCACCCGGGACTGAAGCTTTCTTT. Translated, it gives CASSSALPPGTEAFF. Complete variable domain (other parts from reference TRBV7-2 and TRBJ1-1): GAGVSQSPSNKVTEKGKDVELRCDPISGHTALYWYRQSLGQGLEFLIYFQGNSAPDKSGLPSDRFSAERTGGSVSTLTIQRTQQEDSAVYLCASSSALPPGTEAFFGQGTRLTVV.

This clone was picked up one time. The V call is TRBV5-1, the J call TRBJ1-1; D remains unclear. The V end lost 7 bases, the J end lost 1 base, and 29 bases lay between the germline ends. The CDR3 sequence is 19 residues long. From germline, CDR1 is SGHRS and CDR2 YFSETQ. The DNA of the CDR3 is TGCGCCAGCCTTAAAAGGGCGGGTGGGAATAAGGGCCCGAACACTGAAGCTTTCTTT. Translation: CASLKRAGGNKGPNTEAFF. The variable domain in full, completed from reference TRBV5-1 and TRBJ1-1, reads KAGVTQTPRYLIKTRGQQVTLSCSPISGHRSVSWYQQTPGQGLQFLFEYFSETQRNKGNFPGRFSGRQFSNSRSEMNVSTLELGDSALYLCASLKRAGGNKGPNTEAFFGQGTRLTVV.

The chain has TRBV18 and TRBJ1-3; no definite D call. The CDR3 sequence is 15 residues long. Trimming shortened V by 0 bases and J by 2 bases, and 8 bases separated the two germline ends. CDR1 and CDR2 (germline): KGHSH, LQKENI. CDR3 loop: CASSPPGNPGNTIYF. In DNA, the CDR3 is TGTGCCAGCTCACCACCCGGGAACCCTGGAAACACCATATATTTT.

This chain joins TRBV2 and TRBJ2-5; 9 bases are shared with TRBD1. Germline lookup yields CDR1 SNHLY and CDR2 FYNNEI. CDR3 length: 14 amino acids. J was trimmed by 2 bases and V by 5 bases; bases with no gene match: 3. The CDR3 DNA reads TGTGCCAGCAGTAACAGGGGGCGACAAGAGACCCAGTACTTC. It codes for CASSNRGRQETQYF.

This chain uses TRBV5-1 with TRBJ1-1, with 7 nucleotides matching TRBD1. The CDR3 runs 15 residues. Per the germline V gene, CDR1 is SGHRS and CDR2 is YFSETQ. V dropped 0 bases and J dropped 2; count of bases not matched to a gene: 4. CDR3 DNA sequence: TGCGCCAGCAGCTTGGAGACAGGGCTAAACACTGAAGCTTTCTTT. It yields the protein CASSLETGLNTEAFF.

The chain joins TRBV7-9 to TRBJ1-4; D is ambiguous. The germline V gene has CDR1 SEHNR and CDR2 FQNEAQ (reference sequence). Trimming removed 4 bases from V and 8 bases from J, with 20 bases in between. The CDR3 has 16 amino acids. CDR3 in amino acids: CASSWHGGSLREKLFF. In DNA form, the CDR3 reads TGTGCCAGCAGCTGGCATGGCGGGTCACTGCGAGAAAAACTGTTTTTT.

Here the CDR3 DNA reads TGTGCCAGCAGCTTAGTATATGATTCCCGGATGAGGGTTTCCGGGGAGCTGTTTTTT. It codes for CASSLVYDSRMRVSGELFF. The genes are TRBV11-2 and TRBJ2-2, with D possibly being TRBD2 (5 bases). V gave up 1 base and J gave up 6 bases, with 24 bases separating them. Germline CDR1 SGHAT, CDR2 FQNNGV. This CDR3 spans 19 amino acids.

In its sample, this clone was seen a few times. In DNA form, the CDR3 reads TGTGCCAGCAGCTTATTACATACCTACGAGCAGTACTTC. Protein: CASSLLHTYEQYF. The V and J genes are TRBV11-2 and TRBJ2-7; D is unclear. The germline V gene encodes CDR1 SGHAT and CDR2 FQNNGV. Trimming pared 2 bases from V and 2 bases from J, leaving 7 bases between. This CDR3 has 13 residues.

The chain links TRBV27 to TRBJ2-3; 12 bases fit TRBD1. Unmatched junction bases numbered 9, after V lost 2 bases and J lost 6 bases. Germline CDR1 is MNHEY and CDR2 is SMNVEV (reference sequence). The CDR3 has 17 residues. In DNA form, the CDR3 reads TGTGCCAGCAGTTTAGGGGACAGGGGGCGGGTATCCGATACGCAGTATTTT. Its translation is CASSLGDRGRVSDTQYF.

V and J are TRBV5-6 and TRBJ1-5; D gene uncertain. The CDR3 is 14 amino acids. With 2 bases removed from V and 4 bases from J, the gap between germline ends came to 10 bases. Germline V gene lookup returns CDR1 SGHDT and CDR2 YYEEEE. CDR3: CASSFGEINQPQHF. CDR3 sequence (DNA): TGTGCCAGCAGCTTCGGGGAAATAAATCAGCCCCAGCATTTT.

The rearrangement joins TRBV7-2 to TRBJ2-1, with D tentatively TRBD1 (6 bases). The CDR3 is 15 amino acids. Germline loops: CDR1 SGHTA, CDR2 FQGNSA. V was pared by 5 bases and J by 5 bases, with 16 bases between. The CDR3 DNA reads as TGTGCCAGCAGCCGTCCGGGACATGACAACAATGAGCAGTTCTTC. Translation gives CASSRPGHDNNEQFF.

J is TRBJ1-2 and V is TRBV3-1 (or the pseudogene TRBV3-2); 8 bases map to TRBD1. Per germline, CDR1 LGHDT and CDR2 YNNKEL (reference sequence). The junction had 12 bases not matched to a gene; V was cut back by 2 bases and J by 4 bases. This CDR3 spans 17 amino acids. CDR3 residues: CASSQFDRGRATYGYTF. Written as DNA, the CDR3 is TGTGCCAGCAGCCAATTCGACAGGGGAAGGGCGACCTATGGCTACACCTTC.